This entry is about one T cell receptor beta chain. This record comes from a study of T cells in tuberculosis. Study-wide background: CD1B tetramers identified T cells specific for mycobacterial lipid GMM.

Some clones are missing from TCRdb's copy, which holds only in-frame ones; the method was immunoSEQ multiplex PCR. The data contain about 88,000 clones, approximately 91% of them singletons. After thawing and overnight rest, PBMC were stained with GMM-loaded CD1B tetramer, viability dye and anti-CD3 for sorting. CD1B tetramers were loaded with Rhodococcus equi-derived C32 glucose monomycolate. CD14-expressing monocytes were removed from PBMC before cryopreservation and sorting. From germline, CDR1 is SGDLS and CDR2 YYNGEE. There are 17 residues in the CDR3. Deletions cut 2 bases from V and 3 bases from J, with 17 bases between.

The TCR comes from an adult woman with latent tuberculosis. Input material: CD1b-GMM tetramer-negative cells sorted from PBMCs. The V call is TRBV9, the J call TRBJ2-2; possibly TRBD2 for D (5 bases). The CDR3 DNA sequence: TGTGCCAGCAGCGTGCCAACGCCGACTATAGACACCGGGGAGCTGTTTTTT. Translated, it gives CASSVPTPTIDTGELFF.